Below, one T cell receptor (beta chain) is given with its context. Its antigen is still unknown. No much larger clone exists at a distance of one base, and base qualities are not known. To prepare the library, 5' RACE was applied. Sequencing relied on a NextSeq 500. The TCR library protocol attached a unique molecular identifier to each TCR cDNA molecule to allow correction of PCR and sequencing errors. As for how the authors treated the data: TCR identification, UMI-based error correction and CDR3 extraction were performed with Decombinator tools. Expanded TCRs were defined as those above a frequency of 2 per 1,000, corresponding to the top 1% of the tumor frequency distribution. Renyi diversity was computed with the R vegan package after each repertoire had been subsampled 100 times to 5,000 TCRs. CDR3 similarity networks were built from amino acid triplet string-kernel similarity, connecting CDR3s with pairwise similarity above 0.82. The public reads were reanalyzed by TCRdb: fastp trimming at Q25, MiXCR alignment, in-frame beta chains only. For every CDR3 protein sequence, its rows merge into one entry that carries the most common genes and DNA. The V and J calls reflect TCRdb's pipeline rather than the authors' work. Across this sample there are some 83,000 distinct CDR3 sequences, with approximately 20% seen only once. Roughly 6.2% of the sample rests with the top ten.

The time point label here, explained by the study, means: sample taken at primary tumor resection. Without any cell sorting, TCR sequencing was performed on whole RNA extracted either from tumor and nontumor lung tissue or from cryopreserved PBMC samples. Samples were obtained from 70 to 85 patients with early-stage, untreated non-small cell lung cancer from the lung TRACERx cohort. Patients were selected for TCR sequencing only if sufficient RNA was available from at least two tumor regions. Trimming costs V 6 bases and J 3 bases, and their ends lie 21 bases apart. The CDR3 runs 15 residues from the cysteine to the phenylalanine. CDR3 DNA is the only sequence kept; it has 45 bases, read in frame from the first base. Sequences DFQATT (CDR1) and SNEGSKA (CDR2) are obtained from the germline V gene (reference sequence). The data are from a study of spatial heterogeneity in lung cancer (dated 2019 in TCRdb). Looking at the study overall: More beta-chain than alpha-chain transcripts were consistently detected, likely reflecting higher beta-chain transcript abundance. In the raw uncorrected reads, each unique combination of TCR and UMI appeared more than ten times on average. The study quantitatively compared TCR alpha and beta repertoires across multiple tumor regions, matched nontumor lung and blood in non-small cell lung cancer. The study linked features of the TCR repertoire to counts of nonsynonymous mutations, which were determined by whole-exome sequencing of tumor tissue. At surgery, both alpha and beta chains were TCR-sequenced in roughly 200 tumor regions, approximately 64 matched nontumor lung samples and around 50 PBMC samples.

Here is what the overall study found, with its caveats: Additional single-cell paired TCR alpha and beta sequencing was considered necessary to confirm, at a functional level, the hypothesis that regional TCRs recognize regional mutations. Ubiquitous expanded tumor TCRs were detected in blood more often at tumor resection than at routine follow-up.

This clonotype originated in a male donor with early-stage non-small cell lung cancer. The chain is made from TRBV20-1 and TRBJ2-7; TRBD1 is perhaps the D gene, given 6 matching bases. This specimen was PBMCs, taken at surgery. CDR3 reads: CSALPLQGTGYEQYF. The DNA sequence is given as TGCAGTGCCCTACCTTTACAGGGAACCGGCTACGAGCAGTACTTC.